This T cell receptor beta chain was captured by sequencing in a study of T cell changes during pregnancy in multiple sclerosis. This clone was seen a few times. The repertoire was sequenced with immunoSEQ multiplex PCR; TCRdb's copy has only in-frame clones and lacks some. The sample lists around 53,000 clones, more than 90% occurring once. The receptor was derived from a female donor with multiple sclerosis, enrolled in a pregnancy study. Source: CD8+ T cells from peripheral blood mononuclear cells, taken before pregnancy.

CDR3 bases: TGTGCCAGCAGCCAACCCCCGTCGACAGGGAATTTGTATGGCTACACCTTC. Its translation is CASSQPPSTGNLYGYTF. This chain connects TRBV7-8 to TRBJ1-2; TRBD1 matches at 7 bases. The germline gives CDR1 SGHVS, CDR2 FQNEAQ. The CDR3 loop spans 17 amino acids. V lost 5 bases to trimming and J lost 5 bases; unmatched junction nucleotides: 17.